This is a list of T cell receptor beta chains from one sample in a study of blood T cell repertoires in COVID-19. Produced via immunoSEQ multiplex PCR; TCRdb's table is partial and in-frame only. Of about 110,000 clones listed, about three quarters were seen once; the top ten hold more than 5.5%. Input material: peripheral blood. The receptor set was obtained from a man at least 80 years old with COVID-19, enrolled during active disease. The CDR3 runs from the conserved cysteine through the conserved F or W. The order of the fields is D gene, J gene, clone size, V gene, CDR3 DNA, CDR3 protein. D genes are given only for firm matches. A clone size is listed for some rows: how often the clone was seen (once, few, many), or a class if it is expanded.

>.|TRBJ2-7|.|TRBV5-1
TGCGCCAGCAGCGTCGACGGAGCCTACGAGCAGTACTTC
CASSVDGAYEQYF
>TRBD1|TRBJ2-7|.|TRBV11-1
TGTGCCAGCGGACAGGTATACGAGCAGTACTTC
CASGQVYEQYF
>.|TRBJ1-3|.|TRBV28
TGTGCCAGCAGTCCCTCGGGAGGCACCATATATTTT
CASSPSGGTIYF
>.|TRBJ1-4|.|TRBV6-6
TGTGCCAGCAGTTACGCCTCAGTTGGTGAAAAACTGTTTTTT
CASSYASVGEKLFF
>.|TRBJ1-2|.|TRBV9
TGTGCCAGCAGCGCGGGACACCCCCCGGGGGGCTACACCTTC
CASSAGHPPGGYTF
>TRBD1|TRBJ1-4|few|TRBV19
TGTGCCACCGTTACAGGGGAGGCTAATGAAAAACTGTTTTTT
CATVTGEANEKLFF
>TRBD1|TRBJ2-6|few|TRBV3-1/TRBV3-2
TGTGCCAGCAGCCATAAGACAGGGACGGATTTTGGGGTCTTTGGGGCCAACGTCCTGACTTTC
CASSHKTGTDFGVFGANVLTF
>.|TRBJ1-5|.|TRBV5-1
TGCGCCAGCAGCTTGGAGGGGACACCTTATCAGCCCCAGCATTTT
CASSLEGTPYQPQHF
>TRBD2|TRBJ2-1|.|TRBV6-2/TRBV6-3
TGTGCCAGCAGTCAGGGACTAGCGGGATTCAATGAGCAGTTCTTC
CASSQGLAGFNEQFF
>TRBD1|TRBJ1-5|.|TRBV3-1/TRBV3-2
TGTGCCAGCAGCCTCATTTGGAGGGGGCAGATCAATCAGCCCCAGCATTTT
CASSLIWRGQINQPQHF
>TRBD1|TRBJ2-7|.|TRBV5-1
TGCGCCAGCAGCTTGGGGGCGACAGGGAATGCCTACGAGCAGTACTTC
CASSLGATGNAYEQYF
>TRBD2|TRBJ2-3|.|TRBV5-1
TGCGCCAGCAGCTTGGTAGCGGGAGAAAGAGATACGCAGTATTTT
CASSLVAGERDTQYF
>.|TRBJ2-2|.|TRBV4-3
TGCGCCAGCAGCCAGAAGGGGCACACCGGGGAGCTGTTTTTT
CASSQKGHTGELFF
>.|TRBJ1-4|.|TRBV14
TGTGCCAGCAGCCATGGAGGTGGGAATGAAAAACTGTTTTTT
CASSHGGGNEKLFF
>TRBD2|TRBJ2-5|once|TRBV28
TGTGCCAGCAGTTTGGCTACTAGCGGAGTGGAGACCCAGTACTTC
CASSLATSGVETQYF
>.|TRBJ2-1|.|TRBV28
TGTGCCAGCAGTCAAAACAATATAAATGAGCAGTTCTTC
CASSQNNINEQFF
>TRBD1|TRBJ2-7|.|TRBV7-9
TGTGCCAGCAGCTCCCAGACAGGGGCCTACGAGCAGTACTTC
CASSSQTGAYEQYF
>.|TRBJ2-5|.|TRBV6-1
TGTGCCAGCAGTGAAGCAGGTGGGCTACAAGAGACCCAGTACTTC
CASSEAGGLQETQYF
>TRBD1|TRBJ2-5|few|TRBV7-2
TGTGCCAGCAGCTTTCACGGACAGGGGCTAGGGGAGACCCAGTACTTC
CASSFHGQGLGETQYF
>.|TRBJ1-2|.|TRBV28
TGTGCCAGCAGTTTACCCCTGAGTGGCTACACCTTC
CASSLPLSGYTF
>.|TRBJ1-1|.|TRBV6-6
TGTGCCAGCAGTTACGAGGCGGAACTGAACACTGAAGCTTTCTTT
CASSYEAELNTEAFF
>.|TRBJ2-3|.|TRBV24-1
TGTGCCACCAGTGAGGGAGCGGGCGACACAGATACGCAGTATTTT
CATSEGAGDTDTQYF
>TRBD2|TRBJ2-7|few|TRBV11-2
TGTGCCAGCAGCCCGAGAGTGGCTAGCGGTTACTACGAGCAGTACTTC
CASSPRVASGYYEQYF
>.|TRBJ1-1|few|TRBV11-1
TGTGCCAGCAGCTTAGGACTGCTGAACACTGAAGCTTTCTTT
CASSLGLLNTEAFF
>.|TRBJ2-3|.|TRBV6-1
TGTGCCAGCAGTGAATTTTATTTGGCGGGATCAGATACGCAGTATTTT
CASSEFYLAGSDTQYF
>.|TRBJ1-5|.|TRBV21-1
TGTGCCAGGGATAAGGCCATAACAGGCAATCAGCCCCAGCATTTT
CARDKAITGNQPQHF
>.|TRBJ2-1|.|TRBV3-1/TRBV3-2
TGTGCCAGCAGCCCCCTGGGGGACTCGTACAATGAGCAGTTCTTC
CASSPLGDSYNEQFF
>.|TRBJ2-2|medium-sized|TRBV9
TGTGCCAGCAGCCTAACCTTCCACTGGAGTGGGGAGCTGTTTTTT
CASSLTFHWSGELFF
>.|TRBJ2-6|once|TRBV6-1
TGTGCCAGCAGTGAAGTCTGGTTCGGGGGCTCTGGGGCCAACGTCCTGACTTTC
CASSEVWFGGSGANVLTF
>.|TRBJ2-7|.|TRBV11-2
TGTGCCAGCAGCGACGAGACAGGTGGGCTCTCCTACGAGCAGTACTTC
CASSDETGGLSYEQYF
>TRBD1|TRBJ2-2|few|TRBV7-8
TGTGCCAGCAGCAGGGACAGGGGGCACGGGGAGCTGTTTTTT
CASSRDRGHGELFF
>TRBD1|TRBJ1-5|.|TRBV7-6
TGTGCCAGCAGCTTAGCGCAGGGGGGCGATCAGCCCCAGCATTTT
CASSLAQGGDQPQHF
>TRBD1|TRBJ1-6|few|TRBV6-6
TGTGCCAGCAGTTCCCGACAGGGGCTCAATTCACCCCTCCACTTT
CASSSRQGLNSPLHF
>.|TRBJ2-2|.|TRBV2
TGTGCCAGCAATCGGGAGTGGGGCACCGGGGAGCTGTTTTTT
CASNREWGTGELFF
>TRBD2|TRBJ2-1|.|TRBV7-9
TGTGCCACGCAAAGCGGGAGGGGAACCAATGAGCAGTTCTTC
CATQSGRGTNEQFF
>.|TRBJ2-2|.|TRBV21-1
TGTGCCAGCACCGGTAGCGAGAACACCGGGGAGCTGTTTTTT
CASTGSENTGELFF
>.|TRBJ2-1|.|TRBV9
TGTGCCAGCAGTCCCGAGGGAGGAGATAATGAGCAGTTCTTC
CASSPEGGDNEQFF
>TRBD1|TRBJ2-7|.|TRBV18
TGTGCCAGCTCACTAACCGGGACAGGGGCCTACGAGCAGTACTTC
CASSLTGTGAYEQYF
>TRBD1|TRBJ1-1|.|TRBV19
TGTGCCAGTAGTCCCCCGGGACAGGGGGCCCCTGAAGCTTTCTTT
CASSPPGQGAPEAFF
>TRBD1|TRBJ2-7|.|TRBV29-1
TGCAGCGCCGACACCGGACAGGGGTACGAGCAGTACTTC
CSADTGQGYEQYF
>.|TRBJ1-2|.|TRBV18
TGTGCCAGCTCACCAGGGCCGGAAATTAACTATGGCTACACCTTC
CASSPGPEINYGYTF
>TRBD2|TRBJ2-3|.|TRBV7-2
TGTGCCAGCAGCTCCCGAACTAGCGGGAAGACAGATACGCAGTATTTT
CASSSRTSGKTDTQYF
>TRBD2|TRBJ2-2|once|TRBV10-3
TGTGCCATCACCCCTAGCGGGAACACCGGGGAGCTGTTTTTT
CAITPSGNTGELFF
>.|TRBJ1-6|.|TRBV5-6
TGTGCCAGCAGCTTGGAGGGGGGGTATAATTCACCCCTCCACTTT
CASSLEGGYNSPLHF
>.|TRBJ1-3|.|TRBV5-6
TGTGCCAGCAGCTCGCAGGGGAGGGGTAGAAACACCATATATTTT
CASSSQGRGRNTIYF
>TRBD1|TRBJ1-3|.|TRBV5-1
TGCGCCAGCAGCTTCTCCGGGACAGGGATGGGAAACACCATATATTTT
CASSFSGTGMGNTIYF
>.|TRBJ2-2|.|TRBV18
TGTGCCAGCTCACCAACTCAAGTACAGGCGAACACCGGGGAGCTGTTTTTT
CASSPTQVQANTGELFF
>.|TRBJ2-2|few|TRBV28
TGTGCCAGCACCGCGGACAGCACCGGGGAGCTGTTTTTT
CASTADSTGELFF
>TRBD1|TRBJ2-7|.|TRBV6-1
TGTGCCAGCAGTGAACAGACAGGGGGCGGCGAGCAGTACTTC
CASSEQTGGGEQYF
>TRBD1|TRBJ1-2|few|TRBV29-1
TGCAGCGTTGAAGAACAGGGGGCTGCTGGCTACACCTTC
CSVEEQGAAGYTF
>.|TRBJ1-4|.|TRBV5-1
TGCGCCAGCAGCTTGGCCGTGAATGAAAAACTGTTTTTT
CASSLAVNEKLFF
>TRBD2|TRBJ2-1|.|TRBV28
TGTGCCAGCAGTTCCGGGACTAGCTCCTACAATGAGCAGTTCTTC
CASSSGTSSYNEQFF
>.|TRBJ2-2|many|TRBV19
TGTGCCAGTAGTATGGGCGTCTTGAACACCGGGGAGCTGTTTTTT
CASSMGVLNTGELFF
>TRBD2|TRBJ2-5|once|TRBV5-1
TGCGCCAGCAGCTCTGTGGCGGGAGGGGCGGAGACCCAGTACTTC
CASSSVAGGAETQYF
>.|TRBJ2-1|.|TRBV12-5
TGTGCTAGTGGTTTGGCAAGAGGCAATGAGCAGTTCTTC
CASGLARGNEQFF
>.|TRBJ2-7|.|TRBV18
TGTGCCAGCTCACCAATTGACGGGGGCTCCTACGAGCAGTACTTC
CASSPIDGGSYEQYF